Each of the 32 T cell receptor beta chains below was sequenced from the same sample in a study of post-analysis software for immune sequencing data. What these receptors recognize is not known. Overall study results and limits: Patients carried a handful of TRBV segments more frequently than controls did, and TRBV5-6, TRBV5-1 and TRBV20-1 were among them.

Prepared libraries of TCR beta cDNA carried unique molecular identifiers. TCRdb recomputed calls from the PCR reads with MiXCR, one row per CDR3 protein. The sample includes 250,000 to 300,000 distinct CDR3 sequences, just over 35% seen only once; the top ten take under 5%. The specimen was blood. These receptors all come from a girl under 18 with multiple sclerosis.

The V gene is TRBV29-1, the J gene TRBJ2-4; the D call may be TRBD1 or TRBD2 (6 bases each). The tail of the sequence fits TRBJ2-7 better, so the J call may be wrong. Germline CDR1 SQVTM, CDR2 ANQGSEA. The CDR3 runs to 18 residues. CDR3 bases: TGCAGCGTTGAGGTGGGAGGACAGACCGAACAACTAACCTACGAGCAGTACTTC. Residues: CSVEVGGQTEQLTYEQYF.

CDR3 residues: CASSSLAGVGRNQPQHF. For the CDR3, the DNA is TGCGCCAGCAGCTCTCTGGCGGGGGTTGGGCGCAATCAGCCCCAGCATTTT. The rearrangement links TRBV4-1 to TRBJ1-5; D is possibly TRBD1 (5 bases). CDR3 length: 17 amino acids. V shed 5 bases and J shed 2 bases, with 19 bases lying between them. Germline lookup yields CDR1 MGHRA and CDR2 YSYEKL.

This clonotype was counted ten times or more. CDR3 DNA sequence: TGTGCCAGCAGCTTAGTTCCTTACACAGATACGCAGTATTTT. Amino acids: CASSLVPYTDTQYF. V gene TRBV11-2 combines with J gene TRBJ2-3; D not certain. CDR3 length: 14 amino acids. Trimming took 1 base from V and 2 from J, leaving 7 bases between them. CDR1 and CDR2 (germline): SGHAT, FQNNGV.

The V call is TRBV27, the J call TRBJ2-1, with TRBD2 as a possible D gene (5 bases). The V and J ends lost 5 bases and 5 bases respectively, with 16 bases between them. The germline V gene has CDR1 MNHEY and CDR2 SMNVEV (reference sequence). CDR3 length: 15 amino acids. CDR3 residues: CASSAARGSNNEQFF. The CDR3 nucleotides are TGTGCCAGCAGTGCCGCCCGGGGTTCGAACAATGAGCAGTTCTTC.

CDR3 coding DNA: TGTGCCAGCAGCCCGATACCCGGGTTTCGCCGGGCAGATACGCAGTATTTT. This encodes CASSPIPGFRRADTQYF. The chain couples TRBV7-8 to TRBJ2-3; the D is unclear. The CDR3 runs 17 residues. CDR1 is SGHVS and CDR2 is FQNEAQ in the germline V gene. V was trimmed by 5 bases and J by 4 bases, leaving 22 bases between them.

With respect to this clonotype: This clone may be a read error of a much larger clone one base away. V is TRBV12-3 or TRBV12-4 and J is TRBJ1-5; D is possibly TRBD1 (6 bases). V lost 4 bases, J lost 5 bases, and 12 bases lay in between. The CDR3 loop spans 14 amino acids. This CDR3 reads CASSCMAGDQPQHF. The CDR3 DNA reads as TGTGCCAGCAGTTGTATGGCAGGGGATCAGCCCCAGCATTTT.

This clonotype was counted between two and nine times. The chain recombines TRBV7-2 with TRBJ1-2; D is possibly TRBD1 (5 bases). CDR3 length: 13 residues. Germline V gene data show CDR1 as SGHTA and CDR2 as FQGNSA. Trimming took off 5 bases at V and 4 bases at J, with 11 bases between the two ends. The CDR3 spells CASSPGTGYGYTF. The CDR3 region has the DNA TGTGCCAGCAGCCCAGGGACGGGCTATGGCTACACCTTC.

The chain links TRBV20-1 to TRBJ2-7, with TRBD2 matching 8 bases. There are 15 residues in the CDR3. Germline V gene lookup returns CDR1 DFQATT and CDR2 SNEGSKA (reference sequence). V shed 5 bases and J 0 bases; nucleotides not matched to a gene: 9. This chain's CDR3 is CSALLAGHSSYEQYF. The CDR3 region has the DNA TGCAGTGCTCTTTTAGCGGGGCATAGCTCCTACGAGCAGTACTTC.

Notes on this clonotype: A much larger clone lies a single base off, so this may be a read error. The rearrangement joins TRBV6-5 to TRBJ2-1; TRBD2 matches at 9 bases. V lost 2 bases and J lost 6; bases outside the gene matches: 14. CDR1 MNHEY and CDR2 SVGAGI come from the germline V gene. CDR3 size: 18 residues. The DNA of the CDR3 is TGTGCCAGCAGTTACGGGCTAGCGGGGACCCCCTTCAGCAATGAGCAGTTCTTC. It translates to CASSYGLAGTPFSNEQFF.

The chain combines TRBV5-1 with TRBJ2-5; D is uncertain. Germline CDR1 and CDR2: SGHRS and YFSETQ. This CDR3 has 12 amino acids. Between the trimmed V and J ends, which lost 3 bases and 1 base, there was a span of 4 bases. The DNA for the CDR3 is TGCGCCAGCAGCTACGCCCAAGAGACCCAGTACTTC. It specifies CASSYAQETQYF.

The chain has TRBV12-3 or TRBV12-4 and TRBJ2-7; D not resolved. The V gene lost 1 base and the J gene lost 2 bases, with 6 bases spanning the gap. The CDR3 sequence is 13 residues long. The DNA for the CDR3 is TGTGCCAGCAGTTTAGTGTCCCCCTACGAGCAGTACTTC. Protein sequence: CASSLVSPYEQYF.

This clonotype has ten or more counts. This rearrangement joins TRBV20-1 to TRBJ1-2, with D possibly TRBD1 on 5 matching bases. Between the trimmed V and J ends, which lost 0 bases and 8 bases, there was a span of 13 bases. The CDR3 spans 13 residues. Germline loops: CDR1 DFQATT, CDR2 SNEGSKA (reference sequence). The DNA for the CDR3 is TGCAGTGCTAGAGATCAGACAGTACGCGGCTACACCTTC. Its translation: CSARDQTVRGYTF.

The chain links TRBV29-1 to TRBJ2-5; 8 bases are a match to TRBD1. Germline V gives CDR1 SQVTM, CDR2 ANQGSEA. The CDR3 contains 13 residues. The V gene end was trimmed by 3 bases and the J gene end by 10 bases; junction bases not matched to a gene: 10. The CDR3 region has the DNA TGCAGCGTTGAGGTGACAGGGGATGAGGTCCAGTACTTC. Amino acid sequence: CSVEVTGDEVQYF.

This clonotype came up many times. CDR3 region: CASSYTSRSSGANVLTF. CDR3 DNA sequence: TGTGCCAGCAGTTATACTTCGCGGAGTTCTGGGGCCAACGTCCTGACTTTC. V and J are TRBV6-5 and TRBJ2-6; no definite D call. V was pared by 3 bases and J by 1 base, with 13 bases between. Per the germline V gene, CDR1 is MNHEY and CDR2 is SVGAGI. The CDR3 has 17 residues.

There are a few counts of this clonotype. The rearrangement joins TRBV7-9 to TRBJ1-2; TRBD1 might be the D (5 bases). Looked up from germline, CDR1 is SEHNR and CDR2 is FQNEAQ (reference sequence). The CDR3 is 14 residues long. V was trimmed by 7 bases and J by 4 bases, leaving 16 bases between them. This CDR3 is CASTGLDRSYGYTF. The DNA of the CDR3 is TGTGCCAGCACAGGGTTGGACCGAAGCTATGGCTACACCTTC.

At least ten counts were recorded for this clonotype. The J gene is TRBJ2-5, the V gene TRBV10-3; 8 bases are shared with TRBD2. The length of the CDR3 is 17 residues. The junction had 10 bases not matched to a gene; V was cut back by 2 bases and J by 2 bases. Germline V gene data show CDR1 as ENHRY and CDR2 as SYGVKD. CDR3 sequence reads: CAISEARGGNHQETQYF. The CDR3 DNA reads TGTGCCATCAGTGAGGCTCGGGGGGGCAACCATCAAGAGACCCAGTACTTC.

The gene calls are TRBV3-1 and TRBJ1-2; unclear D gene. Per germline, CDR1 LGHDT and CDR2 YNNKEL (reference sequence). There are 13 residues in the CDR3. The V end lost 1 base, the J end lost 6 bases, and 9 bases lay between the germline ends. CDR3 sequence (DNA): TGTGCCAGCAGCCAAGGGCAGAACCATGGCTACACCTTC. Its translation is CASSQGQNHGYTF. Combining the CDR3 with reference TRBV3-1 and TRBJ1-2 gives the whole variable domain DTAVSQTPKYLVTQMGNDKSIKCEQNLGHDTMYWYKQDSKKFLKIMFSYNNKELIINETVPNRFSPKSPDKAHLNLHINSLELGDSAVYFCASSQGQNHGYTFGSGTRLTVV.

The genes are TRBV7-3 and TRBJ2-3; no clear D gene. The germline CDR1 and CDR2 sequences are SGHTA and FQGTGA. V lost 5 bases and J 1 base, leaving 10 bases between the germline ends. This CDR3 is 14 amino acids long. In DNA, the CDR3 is TGTGCCAGCAGCCCACGCCCCGGCACAGATACGCAGTATTTT. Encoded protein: CASSPRPGTDTQYF.

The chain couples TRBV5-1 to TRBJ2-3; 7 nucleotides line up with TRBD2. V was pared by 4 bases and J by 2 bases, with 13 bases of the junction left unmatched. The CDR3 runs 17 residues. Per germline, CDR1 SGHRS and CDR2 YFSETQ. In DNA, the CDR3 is TGCGCCAGCAGCCCGGGGCGCGGGAGAAGGCCCACAGATACGCAGTATTTT. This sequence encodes CASSPGRGRRPTDTQYF. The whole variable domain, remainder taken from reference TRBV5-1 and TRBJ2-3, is KAGVTQTPRYLIKTRGQQVTLSCSPISGHRSVSWYQQTPGQGLQFLFEYFSETQRNKGNFPGRFSGRQFSNSRSEMNVSTLELGDSALYLCASSPGRGRRPTDTQYFGPGTRLTVL.

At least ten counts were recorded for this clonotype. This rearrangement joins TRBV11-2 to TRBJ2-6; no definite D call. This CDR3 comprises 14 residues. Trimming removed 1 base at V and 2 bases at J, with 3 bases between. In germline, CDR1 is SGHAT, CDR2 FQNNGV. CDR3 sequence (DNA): TGTGCCAGCAGCTTAGCGGCTGGGGCCAACGTCCTGACTTTC. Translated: CASSLAAGANVLTF. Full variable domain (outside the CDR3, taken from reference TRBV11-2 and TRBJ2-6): EAGVAQSPRYKIIEKRQSVAFWCNPISGHATLYWYQQILGQGPKLLIQFQNNGVVDDSQLPKDRFSAERLKGVDSTLKIQPAKLEDSAVYLCASSLAAGANVLTFGAGSRLTVL.

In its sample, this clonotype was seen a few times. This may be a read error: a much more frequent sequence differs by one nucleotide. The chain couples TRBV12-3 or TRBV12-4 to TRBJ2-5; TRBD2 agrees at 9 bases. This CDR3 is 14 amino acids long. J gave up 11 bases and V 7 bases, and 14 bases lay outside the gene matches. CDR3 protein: CASTRAGGGTEQYF. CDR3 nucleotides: TGTGCCAGCACCAGAGCGGGGGGCGGGACTGAGCAGTACTTC.

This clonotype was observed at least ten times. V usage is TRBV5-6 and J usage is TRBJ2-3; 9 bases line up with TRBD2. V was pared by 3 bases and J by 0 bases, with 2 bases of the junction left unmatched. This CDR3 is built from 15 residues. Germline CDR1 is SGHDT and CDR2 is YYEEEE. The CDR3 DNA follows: TGTGCCAGCAGCTCTAGCGGGATTAGCACAGATACGCAGTATTTT. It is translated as CASSSSGISTDTQYF. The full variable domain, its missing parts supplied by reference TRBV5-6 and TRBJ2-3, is DAGVTQSPTHLIKTRGQQVTLRCSPKSGHDTVSWYQQALGQGPQFIFQYYEEEERQRGNFPDRFSGHQFPNYSSELNVNALLLGDSALYLCASSSSGISTDTQYFGPGTRLTVL.

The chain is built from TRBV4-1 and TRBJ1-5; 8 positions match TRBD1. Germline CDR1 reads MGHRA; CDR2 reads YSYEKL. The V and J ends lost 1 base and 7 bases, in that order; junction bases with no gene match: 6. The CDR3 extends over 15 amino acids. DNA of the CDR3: TGCGCCAGCAGCCAAGCGACAGGGGACAAGCAGCCCCAGCATTTT. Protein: CASSQATGDKQPQHF.

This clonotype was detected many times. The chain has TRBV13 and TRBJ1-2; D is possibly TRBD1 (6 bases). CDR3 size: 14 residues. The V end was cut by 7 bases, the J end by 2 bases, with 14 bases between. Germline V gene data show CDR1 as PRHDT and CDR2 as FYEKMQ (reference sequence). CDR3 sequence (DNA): TGTGCCAGCACCCAAGGGGGATTAAACTATGGCTACACCTTC. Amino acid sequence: CASTQGGLNYGYTF.

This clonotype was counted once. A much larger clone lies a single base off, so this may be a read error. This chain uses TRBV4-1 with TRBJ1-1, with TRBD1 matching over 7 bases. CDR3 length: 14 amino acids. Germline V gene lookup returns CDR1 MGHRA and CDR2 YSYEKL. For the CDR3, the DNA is TGCGCCGGCAGCCCGACAGGGCGGAACACTGAAGCTTTCTTT. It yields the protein CAGSPTGRNTEAFF.

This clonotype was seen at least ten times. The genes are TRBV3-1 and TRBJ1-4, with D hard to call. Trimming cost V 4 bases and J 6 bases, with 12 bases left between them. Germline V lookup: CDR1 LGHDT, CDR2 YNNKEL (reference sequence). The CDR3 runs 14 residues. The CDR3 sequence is CASSPREGDEKLFF. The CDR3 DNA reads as TGTGCCAGCAGCCCACGGGAGGGAGATGAAAAACTGTTTTTT.

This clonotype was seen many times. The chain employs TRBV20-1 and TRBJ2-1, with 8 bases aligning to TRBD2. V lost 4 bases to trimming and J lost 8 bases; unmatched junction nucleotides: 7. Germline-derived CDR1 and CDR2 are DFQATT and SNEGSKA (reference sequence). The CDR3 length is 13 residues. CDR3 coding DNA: TGCAGTGCTACCTACGGGGGGGAAGATGAGCAGTTCTTC. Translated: CSATYGGEDEQFF.

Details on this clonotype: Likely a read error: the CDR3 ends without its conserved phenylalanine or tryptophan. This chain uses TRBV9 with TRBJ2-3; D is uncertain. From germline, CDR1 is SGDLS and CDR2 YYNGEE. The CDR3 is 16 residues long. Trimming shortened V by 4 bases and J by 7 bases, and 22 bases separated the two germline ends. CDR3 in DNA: TGTGCCAGCAGCCCCTTGAAGCCCCAGAAATTGAATACGCAGTATGTT. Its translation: CASSPLKPQKLNTQYV.

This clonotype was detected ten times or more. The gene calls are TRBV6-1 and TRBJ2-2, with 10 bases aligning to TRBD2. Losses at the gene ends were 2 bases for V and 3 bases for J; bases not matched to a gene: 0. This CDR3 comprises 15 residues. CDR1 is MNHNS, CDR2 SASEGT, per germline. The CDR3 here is CASSELAGDTGELFF. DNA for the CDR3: TGTGCCAGCAGTGAACTAGCGGGAGACACCGGGGAGCTGTTTTTT.

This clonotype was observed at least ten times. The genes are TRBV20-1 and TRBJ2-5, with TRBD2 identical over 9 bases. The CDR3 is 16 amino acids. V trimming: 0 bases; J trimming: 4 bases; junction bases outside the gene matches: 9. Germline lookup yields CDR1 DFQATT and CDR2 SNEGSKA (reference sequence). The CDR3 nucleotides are TGCAGTGCTAGAGATTTGGCGGGGGGGCTTCCAGAGACCCAGTACTTC. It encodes CSARDLAGGLPETQYF.

The CDR3 nucleotides are TGCAGTGCTAGAGATCCGAGCAACGACGAGGGGAATGAGCAGTTCTTC. This gives the protein CSARDPSNDEGNEQFF. The chain carries TRBV20-1 and TRBJ2-1; the D gene could be TRBD1 or TRBD2 (5 bases each). V lost 0 bases, J lost 7 bases, and 19 bases lay in between. Germline V gene lookup returns CDR1 DFQATT and CDR2 SNEGSKA (reference sequence). This CDR3 comprises 16 residues.

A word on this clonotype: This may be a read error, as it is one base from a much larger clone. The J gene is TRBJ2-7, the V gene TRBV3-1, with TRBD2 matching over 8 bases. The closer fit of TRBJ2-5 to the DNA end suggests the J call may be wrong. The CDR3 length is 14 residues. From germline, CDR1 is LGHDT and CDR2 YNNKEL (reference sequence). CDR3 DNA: TGTGCCAGCAGCCAACCAGCGGGAGAAGGGACCCAGTACTTC. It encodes CASSQPAGEGTQYF.